This T cell receptor (beta chain) was profiled in a study of shared clonotypes between healthy human individuals. Whole-study context: CD8 memory received one plate per donor, CD8 naive two, CD4 memory three and CD4 naive three.

Using immunoSEQ multiplex PCR, the repertoire was profiled, and TCRdb retains in-frame clones only, with some absent. The table lists about 2.4 million clones, 90% to 95% of them singletons. The study, taken as a whole, reports: Researchers sampled blood only, noting tissue repertoires likely differ. Naive subsets typically showed greater estimated richness than memory subsets.

Points on this clone: Its matching antigen is unknown.

Germline loops: CDR1 MNHNS, CDR2 SASEGT. This CDR3 has 11 residues. The junction had 0 bases not matched to a gene; V was cut back by 8 bases and J by 3 bases. Adult donors, all healthy and HIV-negative, had no recent acute infections or vaccinations. The genes are TRBV6-1 and TRBJ2-7; the match to TRBD1 covers 8 bases. The receptor comes from a man younger than 30 in good health. Some clones in this sample may be carry-over from other donors' samples. The specimen sequenced was naive CD4+ T cells from PBMCs. As to subset: CD45RA+ positively selected. The CDR3 sequence is CASDRGYEQYF. In DNA, the CDR3 is TGTGCCAGCGACAGGGGCTACGAGCAGTACTTC.